This T cell receptor beta chain derives from a study of blood T cell repertoires in COVID-19. In the study overall: Samples representing acute and convalescent COVID-19 were sourced from the United States, Italy and Spain. T cells, B-cell-depleted T cells, or PBMCs provided the cDNA or gDNA that served as material.

This CDR3 has 15 residues. Deletions cut 4 bases from V and 4 bases from J, with 16 bases between. Per the germline V gene, CDR1 is MDHEN and CDR2 is SYDVKM. Per the authors' pipeline: Estimated nucleated cell counts came from reference gene primer amplification. Using immunoSEQ multiplex PCR, the repertoire was profiled, and TCRdb retains in-frame clones only, with some absent. The V and J calls and clone size were taken over from that table, and D and trimming were inferred from the DNA. The data hold about 260,000 clones, with 88% observed a single time. This clone was seen once. The sequence was collected from a human donor in a cohort sampled during active COVID-19. The chain links TRBV28 to TRBJ1-1; D may be TRBD1 (5 bases). The sequenced sample was peripheral blood. This CDR3 is CASSSSREGITEAFF. DNA of the CDR3: TGTGCCAGCAGTTCAAGCAGGGAAGGGATCACTGAAGCTTTCTTT. Drawing the rest from reference TRBV28 and TRBJ1-1, the complete variable domain is DVKVTQSSRYLVKRTGEKVFLECVQDMDHENMFWYRQDPGLGLRLIYFSYDVKMKEKGDIPEGYSVSREKKERFSLILESASTNQTSMYLCASSSSREGITEAFFGQGTRLTVV.